The text below deals with one T cell receptor beta chain. These data belong to a study of blood T cell repertoires in COVID-19. The overall study: Material from acute and convalescent COVID-19 was sourced from the United States, Italy and Spain. T cells, B-cell-depleted T cells, or PBMCs supplied cDNA or gDNA.

Authors' processing steps: For nucleated cells, counts were estimated from reference gene primer amplification. The table came from immunoSEQ multiplex PCR; TCRdb's copy has only in-frame clones and leaves some out. That table is the source of V, J and clone size, and D and trimming were worked out from the DNA. This sample has 70,000 to 95,000 clones, with 88% found just once. The CDR3 runs to 14 residues. Germline trimming cut 5 bases from V and 3 bases from J; bases unmatched to any gene: 5. Germline CDR1 and CDR2: KGHSH and LQKENI. This chain uses TRBV18 with TRBJ2-7; 9 bases map to TRBD1. The sequence was collected from an older woman with acute or convalescent COVID-19. The sequencing input was peripheral blood. The CDR3 here is CASSRTGANYEQYF. The CDR3 DNA is TGTGCCAGCTCAAGGACAGGGGCAAACTACGAGCAGTACTTC.